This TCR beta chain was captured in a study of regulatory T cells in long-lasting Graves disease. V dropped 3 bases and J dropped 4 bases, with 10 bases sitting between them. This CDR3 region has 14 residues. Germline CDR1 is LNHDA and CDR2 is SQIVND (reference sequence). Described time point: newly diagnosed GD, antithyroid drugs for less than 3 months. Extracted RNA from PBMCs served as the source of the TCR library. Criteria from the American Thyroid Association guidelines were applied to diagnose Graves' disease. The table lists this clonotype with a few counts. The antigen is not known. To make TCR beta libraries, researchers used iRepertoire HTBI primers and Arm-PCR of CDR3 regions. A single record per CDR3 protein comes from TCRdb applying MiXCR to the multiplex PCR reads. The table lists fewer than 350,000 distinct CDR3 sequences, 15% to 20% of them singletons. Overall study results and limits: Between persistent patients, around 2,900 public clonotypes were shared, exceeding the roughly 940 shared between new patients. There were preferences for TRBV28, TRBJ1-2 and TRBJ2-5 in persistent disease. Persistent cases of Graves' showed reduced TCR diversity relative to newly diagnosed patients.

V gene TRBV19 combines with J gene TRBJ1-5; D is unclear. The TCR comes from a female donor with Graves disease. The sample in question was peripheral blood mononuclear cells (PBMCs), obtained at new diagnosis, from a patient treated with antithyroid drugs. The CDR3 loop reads CASSINPPNQPQHF. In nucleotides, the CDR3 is TGTGCCAGTAGTATTAATCCGCCGAATCAGCCCCAGCATTTT.